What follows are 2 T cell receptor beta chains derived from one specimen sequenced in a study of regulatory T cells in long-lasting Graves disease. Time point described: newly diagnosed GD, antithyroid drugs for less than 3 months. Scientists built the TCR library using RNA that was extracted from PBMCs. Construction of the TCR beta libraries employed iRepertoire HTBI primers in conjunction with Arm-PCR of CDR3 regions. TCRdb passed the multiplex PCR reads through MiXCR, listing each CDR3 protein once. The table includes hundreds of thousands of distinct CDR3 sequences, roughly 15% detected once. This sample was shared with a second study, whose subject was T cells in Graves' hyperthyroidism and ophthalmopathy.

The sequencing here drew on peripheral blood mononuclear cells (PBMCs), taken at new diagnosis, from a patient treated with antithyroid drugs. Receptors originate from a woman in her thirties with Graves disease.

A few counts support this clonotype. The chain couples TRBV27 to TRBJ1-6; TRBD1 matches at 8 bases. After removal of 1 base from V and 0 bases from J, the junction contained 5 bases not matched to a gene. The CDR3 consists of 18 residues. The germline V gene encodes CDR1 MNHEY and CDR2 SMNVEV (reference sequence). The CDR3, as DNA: TGTGCCAGCAGTTTATTGGCAGGGGGCGGCTCCTATAATTCACCCCTCCACTTT. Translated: CASSLLAGGGSYNSPLHF.

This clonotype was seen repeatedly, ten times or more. DNA for the CDR3: TGTGCCAGCAGCACCACAGGAAAACTGTTTTTT. It codes for CASSTTGKLFF. The J gene is TRBJ1-4, the V gene TRBV11-2; D may be TRBD1 (5 bases). CDR1 and CDR2 (germline): SGHAT, FQNNGV. Trimming shortened V by 5 bases and J by 10 bases, and 8 bases separated the two germline ends. There are 11 residues in the CDR3. The full variable domain, rest sourced from reference TRBV11-2 and TRBJ1-4, is EAGVAQSPRYKIIEKRQSVAFWCNPISGHATLYWYQQILGQGPKLLIQFQNNGVVDDSQLPKDRFSAERLKGVDSTLKIQPAKLEDSAVYLCASSTTGKLFFGSGTQLSVL.